The 3 T cell receptor beta chains below come from one sample, sequenced in a study of identical twins. TCRdb reprocessed the 5' RACE reads with MiXCR, giving one entry per CDR3 protein. The sample consists of about 100,000 distinct CDR3 sequences, less than 6.5% of them appearing once. The specimen sequenced was memory T cells sorted from blood. The receptor set was obtained from a woman aged 50 to 65 in good health.

This clonotype was recorded many times. The chain recombines TRBV6-5 with TRBJ2-5; no reliable D call. V was pared by 2 bases and J by 3 bases, with 19 bases between. The CDR3 sequence is 17 residues long. CDR1 and CDR2 from the germline V gene are MNHEY and SVGAGI. CDR3 residues: CASSYRFDTSTKETQYF. CDR3 nucleotide sequence: TGTGCCAGCAGTTACCGGTTCGATACCAGCACGAAAGAGACCCAGTACTTC.

By share of the sample, this clonotype is medium-sized. CDR3 DNA: TGCGCCAGCAGCGAAGGGACTTCGCACACAGATACGCAGTATTTT. Translated: CASSEGTSHTDTQYF. The V and J genes are TRBV10-1 and TRBJ2-3, with a weak D call TRBD2 (6 bases). Germline V gives CDR1 WNHNN, CDR2 SYGVQD (reference sequence). V gave up 6 bases and J gave up 2 bases, with 15 bases separating them. There are 15 residues in the CDR3.

The sample holds many counts of this clonotype. At one end the junction does not follow the germline gene, possibly because of a read error. This chain uses TRBV4-1 with TRBJ2-5; no clear D gene. The CDR3 length is 14 residues. Germline V lookup: CDR1 MGHRA, CDR2 YSYEKL. The CDR3 region has the DNA TGCGCCAGCAGCCTGGTCTCTCTAGACCCATCCAAAGACTTC. Residues: CASSLVSLDPSKDF.